The clone carrying this T cell receptor beta chain has ten or more counts. Its antigen is currently unknown. One junction end disagrees with the germline gene, perhaps due to a read error. This sample stems from a study of T-cell reconstitution after alpha-beta-depleted transplantation in children. Overall study findings and caveats: Some patients' high day-60 TCRbeta diversity was attributed to recipient cells surviving conditioning. One year post-transplant, T-cell counts and diversity were largely derived from T cells produced anew. About two months after transplant, alpha-beta T cells reportedly came from several hundred expanded graft clones.

Construction of the TCRbeta library involved unique molecular identifiers. Via MiXCR, TCRdb re-called the PCR reads, giving one row per CDR3 protein. Here the sample spans 500,000 to 600,000 distinct CDR3 sequences, around 27% being singletons. There are 13 residues in the CDR3. Germline loops: CDR1 SGHRS, CDR2 YFSETQ. The clonotype originates from a boy under three years old with Wiskott-Aldrich syndrome, due to receive a stem cell transplant. This chain uses TRBV5-1 with TRBJ2-2; D is unresolved. The sample was PBMCs, taken before TCRalphabeta/CD19-depleted stem cell transplant. The CDR3 protein is CASSLANTGELFF. Here the CDR3 DNA reads TGTGCCAGCAGCTTAGCGAACACCGGGGAGCTGTTTTTT.